The 8 T cell receptor beta chains below were found in one sample sequenced in a study of PD-1 blockade in classical Hodgkin lymphoma. The repertoire was sequenced with immunoSEQ multiplex PCR; TCRdb's copy has only in-frame clones and lacks some. Among some 52,000 clones listed, roughly 86% were seen once. Time point denoted: cycle 4 day 1 (C4D1), after 5 to 7 weeks of nivolumab. Relapses following autologous stem cell transplantation were seen in all patients, with brentuximab vedotin exposure varying. The input for sequencing was peripheral blood mononuclear cells (PBMCs), taken before the fourth cycle of nivolumab. These receptor sequences come from a human donor with classical Hodgkin lymphoma.

The V gene is TRBV19, the J gene TRBJ2-2; no clear D. V lost 7 bases and J lost 4, with 16 bases in between. The CDR3 extends over 15 amino acids. Germline CDR1 and CDR2: LNHDA and SQIVND (reference sequence). The CDR3 nucleotides are TGTGCCAGTACTCCCCGTGTCGCGAGCACCGGGGAGCTGTTTTTT. It is translated as CASTPRVASTGELFF.

This chain joins TRBV4-3 and TRBJ2-3; D perhaps matches TRBD2 (7 bases). CDR1 LGHNA and CDR2 YSLEER come from the germline V gene. Trimming shortened V by 0 bases and J by 5 bases, and 15 bases separated the two germline ends. The CDR3 loop spans 16 amino acids. The CDR3 spells CASSQDWGGRVDTQYF. As DNA, the CDR3 is TGCGCCAGCAGCCAAGATTGGGGGGGCCGGGTAGATACGCAGTATTTT.

The chain recombines TRBV14 with TRBJ2-7, with D possibly being TRBD1 or TRBD2 (5 bases each). Trimming removed 1 base at V and 6 bases at J, with 13 bases between. The length of the CDR3 is 14 residues. Germline V gene sequence: CDR1 SGHDN, CDR2 FVKESK. The CDR3 DNA reads TGTGCCAGCAGCCAAGCCGGGGCGTCGTCCGAGCAGTACTTC. Protein: CASSQAGASSEQYF.

The chain joins TRBV1 to TRBJ1-1; the tabulated D call, TRBD1, remains unverified against the DNA. TRBV1 is a pseudogene. This CDR3 spans 15 amino acids. CDR3 bases: TGCACCACCCCACCCCGACAGGGGGCGAACACTGAAGCTTTCTTT. This codes for CTTPPRQGANTEAFF.

The chain employs TRBV11-2 and TRBJ2-3; the match to TRBD2 covers 8 bases. The length of the CDR3 is 14 residues. J gave up 4 bases and V 4 bases, and 4 bases lay outside the gene matches. Germline lookup yields CDR1 SGHAT and CDR2 FQNNGV. The CDR3 loop is CASSSGGGPDTQYF. CDR3 DNA: TGTGCCAGCAGCTCGGGGGGGGGCCCAGATACGCAGTATTTT.

This chain uses TRBV14 with TRBJ2-7; 9 bases line up with TRBD1. CDR1 is SGHDN, CDR2 FVKESK, per germline. V was clipped by 4 bases and J by 6 bases; unmatched bases: 16. There are 17 residues in the CDR3. CDR3 in amino acids: CASSPRGGQGTSLEQYF. The CDR3 DNA sequence: TGTGCCAGCAGCCCGAGGGGAGGACAGGGGACCTCCCTCGAGCAGTACTTC.

The chain combines TRBV18 with TRBJ2-1; a possible D gene is TRBD1 (5 bases). V was cut by 1 base and J by 7 bases, with 8 bases left in between. Germline CDR1 KGHSH, CDR2 LQKENI. The CDR3 has 13 residues. The CDR3: CASSPLTVNEQFF. DNA of the CDR3: TGTGCCAGCTCACCACTGACAGTAAATGAGCAGTTCTTC.

In its sample, this clone was seen a few times. The V and J genes are TRBV11-2 and TRBJ2-7; weak D call: TRBD2 (5 bases). Trimming cost V 5 bases and J 5 bases, with 16 bases left between them. The CDR3 spans 14 residues. CDR1 is SGHAT and CDR2 is FQNNGV in the germline V gene. CDR3: CASSPTGFGHEQYF. In DNA, the CDR3 is TGTGCCAGCAGCCCTACGGGATTCGGTCACGAGCAGTACTTC.